This T cell receptor (beta chain) derives from a study of blood T cell repertoires in COVID-19 (dated by TCRdb to about 2020). Study-wide context: Samples covering the acute and convalescent phases of COVID-19 were provided by collaborators in the United States, Italy and Spain. Where available, HLA class I and class II types were taken from metadata supplied by the sample provider and were not determined by assay-based typing. The repertoires were released in a freely available public database intended as a resource for research on the immune response to SARS-CoV-2. The material from the prospective study consisted of cDNA or gDNA derived from T cells, B-cell-depleted T cells, or PBMCs. Nearly every sample came with metadata listing a de-identified subject ID, COVID-19 status, age in years and sex. The dataset comprised deeply sampled blood TCRbeta repertoires from subjects exposed to, actively infected with, or recovered from COVID-19. Samples were obtained from the ongoing ImmuneRACE study (first 160 participants) and from roughly 1,300 subjects provided by 6 global collaborators.

Study-wide conclusions, independent of this receptor: The amount of clinical and demographic metadata varied by source and participant and was provided uncurated.

As concerns this clone: Its antigen target is currently unknown. Base qualities are missing; no much larger clone stands one base away.

V is pared back by 3 bases and J by 0 bases, with 5 bases lying between the germline termini. CDR1 SQVTM and CDR2 ANQGSEA are derived from the germline V gene. From the cysteine through the phenylalanine, the CDR3 covers 12 amino acids. Of the read, only the CDR3 DNA is kept; its 36 bases are in frame from base 1. TCRbeta CDR3 regions were amplified from genomic DNA using the immunoSEQ Assay, a bias-controlled multiplex PCR. As for the authors' bioinformatics: The number of nucleated cells in each sample was estimated by amplification of reference gene primers within the assay. To quantify the absolute abundance of each unique TCRbeta CDR3 rearrangement, sequence reads were collapsed and filtered. Productive Simpson clonality was computed per sample as the square root of Simpson's diversity index over productive rearrangements. Not all clones reach the TCRdb copy of this immuneACCESS table, which keeps in-frame sequences only. Checked studies attribute under half of the gap to unresolved V genes and leave the rest unexplained. The V and J calls and the clone size are those of that table, but D and trimming were determined from the DNA. This sample has about 190,000 clones in its table, and roughly four fifths of those were observed once. Together, the top ten hold roughly 6.1% of the sample.

Each collaborating institution followed its own protocols to collect whole blood in K2EDTA tubes. For TCRbeta analysis, collaborators shipped samples in one of three forms: frozen whole blood, isolated PBMCs, or DNA extracted from either of those sample types. The sequence was collected from a woman between 40 and 55 years old with acute or convalescent COVID-19. The specimen was peripheral blood. This receptor chain uses TRBV29-1 and TRBJ1-1, with the D gene not clear enough to name. The base sequence is TGCAGCGTTGAGTCCGTGAACACTGAAGCTTTCTTT. Its translation is CSVESVNTEAFF.